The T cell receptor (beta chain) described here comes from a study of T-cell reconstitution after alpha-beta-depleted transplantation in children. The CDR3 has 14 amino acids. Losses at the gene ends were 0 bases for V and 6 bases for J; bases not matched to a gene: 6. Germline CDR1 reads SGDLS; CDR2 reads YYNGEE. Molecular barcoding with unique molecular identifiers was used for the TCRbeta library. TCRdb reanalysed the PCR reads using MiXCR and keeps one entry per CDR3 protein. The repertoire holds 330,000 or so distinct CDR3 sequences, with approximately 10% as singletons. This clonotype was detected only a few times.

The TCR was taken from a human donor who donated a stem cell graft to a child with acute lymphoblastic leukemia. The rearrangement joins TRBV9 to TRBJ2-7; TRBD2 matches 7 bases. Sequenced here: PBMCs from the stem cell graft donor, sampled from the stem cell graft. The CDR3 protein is CASSVATGTTEQYF. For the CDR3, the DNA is TGTGCCAGCAGCGTAGCGACGGGGACTACCGAGCAGTACTTC.